This is a list of T cell receptor beta chains from one sample in a study of cytomegalovirus exposure and HLA in healthy donors. Method: immunoSEQ multiplex PCR; TCRdb's copy keeps in-frame clones and lacks some. Of about 170,000 clones in the sample, under 80% are singletons; the top ten hold roughly 13%. Sequenced material: PBMCs. These TCRs come from a woman in her forties or fifties in good health and CMV-seropositive. Each CDR3 is given with its conserved first and last residue. Size is stated for part of the rows, as once, few or many counts, or as a class when the clone is expanded.

V	J	size	CDR3
TRBV28	TRBJ2-3	-	CASSPPRTGLTDTQYF
TRBV11-1	TRBJ2-5	-	CASSLGSLDIETQYF
TRBV18	TRBJ1-2	-	CASSPRQGAGYGYTF
TRBV5-1	TRBJ2-7	-	CASSSPDRGRDEQYF
TRBV6-1	TRBJ2-5	few	CASQKPGRGTETQYF
TRBV4-1	TRBJ2-1	-	CASSRQGGAGAGGEQFF
TRBV7-2	TRBJ1-6	-	CASSREDSPLHF
TRBV20-1	TRBJ2-7	few	CSAGDFEQYF
TRBV27	TRBJ2-1	-	CASSSDRYNEQFF
TRBV11-2	TRBJ1-3	once	CASSSQGNTIYF
TRBV7-6	TRBJ2-7	once	CASSSGTGPIEQYF
TRBV4-1	TRBJ1-4	few	CASSQTGANEKLFF